A selection of T cell receptor beta chains follows, all from one sample in a study of PD-L1 blockade in urothelial cancer. Only in-frame clones appear in the TCRdb table, and some are missing; sequencing was by immunoSEQ multiplex PCR. The sample lists tens of thousands of clones; roughly 89% were seen once. This specimen was PBMCs, taken around atezolizumab (anti-PD-L1) treatment. Receptors originate from a man between 70 and 80 years old with urothelial cancer. Each CDR3 is given with its conserved first and last residue. D genes are given only for firm matches. Some rows mark clone size as missing; the rest say once, few, many or name a class of expanded clone.

NA | TRBJ2-3 | NA | TRBV12-2 | CASRLGDCGLAGGTDTQYF | TGTGCAAGTCGCTTAGGGGACTGCGGACTAGCGGGCGGCACAGATACGCAGTATTTT
NA | TRBJ2-1 | NA | TRBV2 | CASRGGQFEQFF | TGTGCCAGCAGGGGCGGACAATTTGAGCAGTTCTTC
NA | TRBJ2-7 | TRBD2 | TRBV28 | CASSGTSGRLYEQYF | TGTGCCAGCAGCGGGACTAGCGGACGACTCTACGAGCAGTACTTC
NA | TRBJ2-3 | TRBD2 | TRBV6-1 | CASSEPVAGGDTQYF | TGTGCCAGCAGTGAACCCGTGGCGGGAGGGGATACGCAGTATTTT
NA | TRBJ2-7 | TRBD2 | TRBV19 | CASSIRRETYEQYF | TGTGCCAGTAGTATCAGGCGGGAGACCTACGAGCAGTACTTC
NA | TRBJ2-3 | TRBD2 | TRBV15 | CATSREGTSGFGDTQYF | TGTGCCACCAGCAGAGAGGGGACTAGCGGCTTCGGGGATACGCAGTATTTT
NA | TRBJ2-1 | NA | TRBV7-3 | CASSFGTLSYNEQFF | TGTGCCAGCAGCTTCGGGACTCTCTCCTACAATGAGCAGTTCTTC
NA | TRBJ2-5 | TRBD2 | TRBV7-2 | CASSPLGGPRETQYF | TGTGCCAGCAGCCCCCTGGGAGGGCCTCGGGAGACCCAGTACTTC
NA | TRBJ2-1 | TRBD1 | TRBV7-7 | CASSRGGTGGYNEQFF | TGTGCCAGCAGCCGGGGGGGGACAGGGGGCTACAATGAGCAGTTCTTC
NA | TRBJ2-3 | TRBD1 | TRBV5-1 | CASSPGQGTDTQYF | TGCGCCAGCAGCCCGGGACAGGGCACAGATACGCAGTATTTT
NA | TRBJ1-2 | NA | TRBV29-1 | CSVASGGSVGYTF | TGCAGCGTGGCGTCGGGGGGATCGGTTGGCTACACCTTC
NA | TRBJ2-3 | TRBD2 | TRBV27 | CASSLRVAGSPDTQYF | TGTGCCAGCAGTTTAAGGGTAGCGGGTAGTCCAGATACGCAGTATTTT
NA | TRBJ2-7 | NA | TRBV6-7 | CASDRSTYEQYF | TGTGCCAGCGACAGGAGTACCTACGAGCAGTACTTC
NA | TRBJ2-2 | NA | TRBV6-1 | CASSGSLASNTGELFF | TGTGCCAGCAGTGGATCACTAGCCTCGAACACCGGGGAGCTGTTTTTT
NA | TRBJ2-5 | TRBD1 | TRBV5-1 | CASSGTGLGETQYF | TGCGCCAGCAGCGGGACAGGGTTGGGGGAGACCCAGTACTTC
NA | TRBJ2-7 | TRBD2 | TRBV5-1 | CASSLTSGFPYEQYF | TGCGCCAGCAGCTTAACTAGCGGTTTTCCCTACGAGCAGTACTTC
NA | TRBJ2-3 | NA | TRBV7-9 | CASSLFGQGMADTQYF | TGTGCCAGCAGCTTATTCGGTCAGGGGATGGCAGATACGCAGTATTTT
once | TRBJ2-4 | NA | TRBV28 | CASSLRPWQGINIQYF | TGTGCCAGCAGTTTACGACCCTGGCAGGGGATAAACATTCAGTACTTC
NA | TRBJ1-5 | TRBD1 | TRBV28 | CASSLSTGRRQPQHF | TGTGCCAGCAGTTTATCGACAGGGCGAAGGCAGCCCCAGCATTTT
few | TRBJ2-5 | NA | TRBV9 | CASSVVGETQYF | TGTGCCAGCAGCGTAGTCGGGGAGACCCAGTACTTC
NA | TRBJ2-1 | NA | TRBV7-3 | CASSISTLEGEQFF | TGTGCCAGCAGCATATCAACCCTTGAGGGAGAGCAGTTCTTC
NA | TRBJ2-2 | NA | TRBV6-1 | CASSERLQGVGRTGELFF | TGTGCCAGCAGTGAACGTTTGCAGGGGGTAGGGAGGACCGGGGAGCTGTTTTTT
NA | TRBJ2-4 | NA | TRBV5-6 | CASSSNGVLAKNIQYF | TGTGCCAGCAGCTCGAACGGGGTTTTAGCCAAAAACATTCAGTACTTC
NA | TRBJ2-7 | NA | TRBV6-1 | CASSEGPASREQYF | TGTGCCAGCAGTGAAGGGCCCGCTAGCCGGGAGCAGTACTTC
NA | TRBJ2-5 | TRBD1 | TRBV5-4 | CASSTRTGALGETQYF | TGTGCCAGCAGCACCAGGACAGGGGCCCTAGGCGAGACCCAGTACTTC
once | TRBJ2-5 | NA | TRBV11-3 | CASSPGDSLQETQYF | TGTGCCAGCAGCCCGGGGGACAGCCTCCAAGAGACCCAGTACTTC
once | TRBJ2-7 | NA | TRBV9 | CASSVGTKTYEQYF | TGTGCCAGCAGCGTAGGGACTAAGACCTACGAGCAGTACTTC
NA | TRBJ2-3 | TRBD1 | TRBV28 | CASRRQGAADTQYF | TGTGCCAGCAGGCGACAGGGGGCGGCAGATACGCAGTATTTT
NA | TRBJ1-5 | NA | TRBV6-1 | CASSETHQPQHF | TGTGCCAGCAGTGAGACTCATCAGCCCCAGCATTTT
NA | TRBJ2-2 | TRBD2 | TRBV2 | CASSDKASGTGELFF | TGTGCCAGCAGTGACAAGGCTAGCGGGACCGGGGAGCTGTTTTTT
NA | TRBJ2-3 | TRBD2 | TRBV5-1 | CASSWLAGGGTDTQYF | TGCGCCAGCAGCTGGCTAGCGGGAGGGGGCACAGATACGCAGTATTTT
NA | TRBJ2-1 | NA | TRBV19 | CASRPREGSVNEQFF | TGTGCCAGTAGGCCAAGAGAAGGGAGCGTCAATGAGCAGTTCTTC
NA | TRBJ1-2 | TRBD1 | TRBV9 | CASSVEPGTGDGYTF | TGTGCCAGCAGCGTAGAACCAGGGACAGGGGATGGCTACACCTTC
NA | TRBJ1-1 | NA | TRBV6-1 | CASSDPYRAGFF | TGTGCCAGCAGTGACCCCTACAGGGCGGGTTTCTTT
once | TRBJ1-1 | TRBD1 | TRBV4-1 | CASSQKGASTEAFF | TGCGCCAGCAGCCAAAAGGGGGCCAGCACTGAAGCTTTCTTT
NA | TRBJ2-1 | NA | TRBV6-5 | CASSYGGGYNEQFF | TGTGCCAGCAGTTACGGCGGCGGTTACAATGAGCAGTTCTTC
NA | TRBJ2-5 | NA | TRBV15 | CATSRSGGGQETQYF | TGTGCCACCAGCAGGTCCGGTGGAGGCCAAGAGACCCAGTACTTC
few | TRBJ2-7 | TRBD2 | TRBV4-1 | CASSPSSGRSNEQYF | TGCGCCAGCAGCCCCTCTAGCGGGAGGAGCAACGAGCAGTACTTC
NA | TRBJ2-6 | NA | TRBV28 | CASSLSPVSKKNSGANVLTF | TGTGCCAGCAGTTTATCCCCAGTATCAAAGAAAAACTCTGGGGCCAACGTCCTGACTTTC
NA | TRBJ2-2 | NA | TRBV19 | CASSSVGTPNTGELFF | TGTGCCAGTAGTTCGGTCGGTACCCCGAACACCGGGGAGCTGTTTTTT
NA | TRBJ2-2 | NA | TRBV18 | CASSPPFATAKNTGELFF | TGTGCCAGCTCACCACCTTTCGCGACAGCCAAGAACACCGGGGAGCTGTTTTTT
NA | TRBJ2-2 | NA | TRBV28 | CASSFFPAGELFF | TGTGCCAGCAGTTTTTTCCCTGCCGGGGAGCTGTTTTTT
NA | TRBJ2-7 | NA | TRBV5-1 | CASSYGGTAVHEQYF | TGCGCCAGCAGCTATGGGGGGACCGCTGTGCACGAGCAGTACTTC
NA | TRBJ2-3 | NA | TRBV27 | CASSPHGVDTQYF | TGTGCCAGCAGTCCTCACGGTGTAGATACGCAGTATTTT
NA | TRBJ2-7 | TRBD2 | TRBV7-2 | CASRLTGGGSTYEQYF | TGTGCCAGCAGGCTAACTGGGGGGGGTAGCACCTACGAGCAGTACTTC
once | TRBJ1-4 | NA | TRBV6-5 | CASSYTATNEKLFF | TGTGCCAGCAGTTATACAGCAACTAATGAAAAACTGTTTTTT
NA | TRBJ1-2 | NA | TRBV28 | CASSLQGAHGYTF | TGTGCCAGCAGCCTACAGGGAGCGCATGGCTACACCTTC